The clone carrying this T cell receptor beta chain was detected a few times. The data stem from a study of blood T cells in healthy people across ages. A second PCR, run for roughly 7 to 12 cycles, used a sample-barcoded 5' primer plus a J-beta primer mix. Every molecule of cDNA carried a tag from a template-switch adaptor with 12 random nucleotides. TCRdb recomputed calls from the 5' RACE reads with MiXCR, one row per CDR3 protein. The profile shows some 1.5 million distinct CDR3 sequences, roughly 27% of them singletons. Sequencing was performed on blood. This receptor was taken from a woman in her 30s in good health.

DNA of the CDR3: TGTGCCAGCACCCGAAAAGGGGGAAACACCATATATTTT. Protein sequence: CASTRKGGNTIYF. This rearrangement joins TRBV7-2 to TRBJ1-3; D ambiguous. The CDR3 totals 13 residues. Germline loops: CDR1 SGHTA, CDR2 FQGNSA. V dropped 7 bases and J dropped 4 bases, with 11 bases sitting between them.